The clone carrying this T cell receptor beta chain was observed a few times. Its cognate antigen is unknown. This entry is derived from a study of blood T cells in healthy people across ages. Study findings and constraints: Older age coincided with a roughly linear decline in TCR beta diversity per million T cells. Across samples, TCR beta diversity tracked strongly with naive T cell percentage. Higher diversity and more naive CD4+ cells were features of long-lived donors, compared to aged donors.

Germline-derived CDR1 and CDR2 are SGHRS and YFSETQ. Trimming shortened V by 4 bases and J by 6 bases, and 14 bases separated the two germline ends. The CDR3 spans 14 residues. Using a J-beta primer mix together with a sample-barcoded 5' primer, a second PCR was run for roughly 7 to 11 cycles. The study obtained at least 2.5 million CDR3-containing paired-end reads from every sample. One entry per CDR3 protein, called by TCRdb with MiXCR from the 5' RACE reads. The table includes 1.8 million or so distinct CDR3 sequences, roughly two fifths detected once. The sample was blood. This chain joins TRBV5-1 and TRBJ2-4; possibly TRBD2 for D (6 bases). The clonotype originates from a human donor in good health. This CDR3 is CASSPGEQRNIQYF. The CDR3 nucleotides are TGCGCCAGCAGCCCGGGGGAACAGAGAAACATTCAGTACTTC.